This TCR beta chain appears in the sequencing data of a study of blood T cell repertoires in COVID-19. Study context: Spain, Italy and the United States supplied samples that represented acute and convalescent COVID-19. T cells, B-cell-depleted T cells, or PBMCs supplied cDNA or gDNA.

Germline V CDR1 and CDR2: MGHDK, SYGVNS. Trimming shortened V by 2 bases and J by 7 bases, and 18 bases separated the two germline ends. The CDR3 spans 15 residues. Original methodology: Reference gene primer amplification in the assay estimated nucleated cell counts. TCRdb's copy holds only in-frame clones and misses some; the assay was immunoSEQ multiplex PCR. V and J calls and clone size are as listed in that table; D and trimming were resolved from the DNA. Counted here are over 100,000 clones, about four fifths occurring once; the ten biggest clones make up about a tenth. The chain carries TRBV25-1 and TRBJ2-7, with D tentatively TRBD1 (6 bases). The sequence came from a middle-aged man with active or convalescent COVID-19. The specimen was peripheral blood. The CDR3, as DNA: TGTGCCAGCAGTGAACGGCGGCAGGGGCGGCAAGAGCAGTACTTC. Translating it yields CASSERRQGRQEQYF.